The TCR beta chain under discussion was sequenced for a study of PD-L1 blockade in urothelial cancer. The V and J ends lost 7 bases and 0 bases, in that order; junction bases with no gene match: 5. Germline V gene sequence: CDR1 ENHRY, CDR2 SYGVKD. This CDR3 region has 14 residues. About this clone itself: What it recognizes is unknown.

Study conclusions and caveats: More expansion of tumor-associated blood clones, seen at 3 weeks, marked durable-benefit patients.

Each patient gave between 1 and 8 samples, pretreatment and on-treatment. Profiling relied on immunoSEQ multiplex PCR, and the TCRdb table lists in-frame clones only, not all of them. This sample has 40,000 or so clones, with 82% found just once. The TCR was taken from a man aged 65 to 85 with urothelial cancer. The specimen was PBMCs, collected around atezolizumab (anti-PD-L1) treatment. V gene TRBV10-3 combines with J gene TRBJ2-7; 8 nucleotides agree with TRBD2. The CDR3 DNA is TGTGCCATCACACGGGAGGGGATCTCCTACGAGCAGTACTTC. Protein: CAITREGISYEQYF.